Many counts were recorded for the clone carrying this T cell receptor beta chain. Its target is not known. These data belong to a study of T-cell memory formation after mild COVID-19. The wider study: Largely, the TCR clusters proved donor specific. Study findings and constraints: Mainly in CM and EM were contracting CD4+ clones; CD8+ were in EMRA.

V shed 3 bases and J shed 2 bases, with 9 bases lying between them. Per the germline V gene, CDR1 is SGHTA and CDR2 is FQGTGA. The CDR3 extends over 14 amino acids. After 5'RACE with constant-segment primers, TCR alpha and TCR beta cDNA libraries carrying sample barcodes and UMIs were obtained. A single record per CDR3 protein comes from TCRdb applying MiXCR to the 5' RACE reads. Counted here are fewer than 400,000 distinct CDR3 sequences, 10% to 15% occurring once; the ten biggest clones make up over 20%. This TCR came from a man between 18 and 35 years old who had mild COVID-19 (a few samples of this study predate the infection). Cell type and time point are not known. Specimen: PBMCs or a T cell subset sorted from them (not recorded which). This sequence joins TRBV7-3 and TRBJ2-3; maybe TRBD1 (5 bases). In nucleotides, the CDR3 is TGTGCCAGCAGCTTTGGACAAGCCACAGATACGCAGTATTTT. Protein product: CASSFGQATDTQYF.